Listed below are T cell receptor beta chains from one sample, sequenced in a study of blood T cells in healthy people across ages. TCRdb recomputed calls from the 5' RACE reads with MiXCR, one row per CDR3 protein. The sample yields 800,000 or so distinct CDR3 sequences, around 25% seen once. These same data were also listed under a study on T cells of mothers and their children.

The material sequenced was blood. These receptors originate from a boy aged 5-17 years in good health. The CDR3 runs from the conserved cysteine through the conserved F or W. D genes are given only for firm matches. Not all rows give a size; the values are once, few, many and, for expanded clones, a class.

CDR3 protein: CASSLDRKETQYF
CDR3 DNA: TGCGCCAGCAGCTTGGACAGGAAAGAGACCCAGTACTTC
J gene: TRBJ2-5
D gene: NA
clone size: many
V gene: TRBV5-1

CDR3 protein: CASSIAGTDTQYF
CDR3 DNA: TGCGCCAGCAGCATAGCGGGAACAGATACGCAGTATTTT
J gene: TRBJ2-3
D gene: TRBD2
clone size: NA
V gene: TRBV5-1

CDR3 protein: CATSELAGGEQFF
CDR3 DNA: TGTGCCACCAGTGAACTAGCGGGAGGCGAGCAGTTCTTC
J gene: TRBJ2-1
D gene: TRBD2
clone size: NA
V gene: TRBV24-1

CDR3 protein: CASSIKTSGSYEQYF
CDR3 DNA: TGTGCCAGCAGTATTAAGACTAGCGGGAGCTACGAGCAGTACTTC
J gene: TRBJ2-7
D gene: TRBD2
clone size: NA
V gene: TRBV28

CDR3 protein: CASSLDLAGGSYEQYF
CDR3 DNA: TGCGCCAGCAGCTTGGACTTAGCGGGGGGATCCTACGAGCAGTACTTC
J gene: TRBJ2-7
D gene: TRBD2
clone size: NA
V gene: TRBV5-1

CDR3 protein: CASRSDRTDTQYF
CDR3 DNA: TGTGCCAGCAGGAGCGACCGCACAGATACGCAGTATTTT
J gene: TRBJ2-3
D gene: NA
clone size: NA
V gene: TRBV28

CDR3 protein: CAISDSGLAGLDTQYF
CDR3 DNA: TGTGCCATCAGTGACTCGGGACTAGCGGGGTTAGATACGCAGTATTTT
J gene: TRBJ2-3
D gene: TRBD2
clone size: few
V gene: TRBV10-3

CDR3 protein: CASSGEQYF
CDR3 DNA: TGTGCCAGCAGCGGCGAGCAGTACTTC
J gene: TRBJ2-7
D gene: NA
clone size: NA
V gene: TRBV21-1

CDR3 protein: CASSEEPEQYF
CDR3 DNA: TGTGCCAGCAGTGAAGAACCGGAGCAGTACTTC
J gene: TRBJ2-7
D gene: NA
clone size: NA
V gene: TRBV6-1

CDR3 protein: CASSHGWGGGSNSYEQYF
CDR3 DNA: TGTGCCAGCAGCCACGGATGGGGCGGGGGGTCCAACTCCTACGAGCAGTACTTC
J gene: TRBJ2-7
D gene: TRBD2
clone size: few
V gene: TRBV3-1

CDR3 protein: CSATEATDTQYF
CDR3 DNA: TGCAGCGCGACAGAAGCCACAGATACGCAGTATTTT
J gene: TRBJ2-3
D gene: NA
clone size: few
V gene: TRBV29-1

CDR3 protein: CASSQDGGSQTQYF
CDR3 DNA: TGTGCCAGCTCCCAGGACGGGGGCAGCCAGACCCAGTACTTC
J gene: TRBJ2-5
D gene: NA
clone size: few
V gene: TRBV7-8

CDR3 protein: CACSPTSGRADTQYF
CDR3 DNA: TGTGCCTGCAGCCCGACTAGCGGGAGGGCTGATACGCAGTATTTT
J gene: TRBJ2-3
D gene: TRBD2
clone size: few
V gene: TRBV28

CDR3 protein: CASGREDVYEQYF
CDR3 DNA: TGTGCCAGCGGCCGGGAGGACGTCTACGAGCAGTACTTC
J gene: TRBJ2-7
D gene: TRBD2
clone size: few
V gene: TRBV12-3/TRBV12-4

CDR3 protein: CASSLFHSYGQYF
CDR3 DNA: TGTGCCAGCAGCTTATTTCACTCCTACGGGCAGTACTTC
J gene: TRBJ2-7
D gene: NA
clone size: NA
V gene: TRBV7-2

CDR3 protein: CASSQAGTSKNIQYF
CDR3 DNA: TGTGCCAGCAGCCAAGCTGGGACTTCCAAAAACATTCAGTACTTC
J gene: TRBJ2-4
D gene: NA
clone size: few
V gene: TRBV3-1

CDR3 protein: CSASEGTSKTDTQYF
CDR3 DNA: TGCAGTGCCTCGGAGGGGACTAGCAAGACAGATACGCAGTATTTT
J gene: TRBJ2-3
D gene: TRBD2
clone size: few
V gene: TRBV20-1

CDR3 protein: CASSQEVRAGETQYF
CDR3 DNA: TGCGCCAGCAGCCAAGAAGTCAGGGCCGGTGAGACCCAGTACTTC
J gene: TRBJ2-5
D gene: NA
clone size: NA
V gene: TRBV4-1

CDR3 protein: CSARWGVAYGYTF
CDR3 DNA: TGCAGTGCTAGATGGGGGGTGGCCTATGGCTACACCTTC
J gene: TRBJ1-2
D gene: NA
clone size: few
V gene: TRBV20-1

CDR3 protein: CASSTRQGFVNEQYF
CDR3 DNA: TGTGCCAGCAGTACACGACAGGGTTTCGTGAACGAGCAGTACTTC
J gene: TRBJ2-7
D gene: TRBD1
clone size: NA
V gene: TRBV6-2/TRBV6-3

CDR3 protein: CSADDRTYEQYF
CDR3 DNA: TGCAGTGCCGATGACAGAACCTACGAGCAGTACTTC
J gene: TRBJ2-7
D gene: NA
clone size: NA
V gene: TRBV20-1

CDR3 protein: CSVSAGATTETQYF
CDR3 DNA: TGCAGTGTTTCAGCGGGAGCGACGACAGAGACCCAGTACTTC
J gene: TRBJ2-5
D gene: TRBD2
clone size: few
V gene: TRBV20-1

CDR3 protein: CASNLEQETQYF
CDR3 DNA: TGCGCCAGCAACCTAGAGCAAGAGACCCAGTACTTC
J gene: TRBJ2-5
D gene: NA
clone size: few
V gene: TRBV5-1

CDR3 protein: CSAILGLAPNGETQYF
CDR3 DNA: TGCAGCGCTATACTAGGACTAGCGCCCAATGGTGAGACCCAGTACTTC
J gene: TRBJ2-5
D gene: TRBD2
clone size: NA
V gene: TRBV29-1

CDR3 protein: CASSLEGLAGTPTDTQYF
CDR3 DNA: TGCGCCAGCAGCTTGGAGGGACTAGCGGGGACCCCCACAGATACGCAGTATTTT
J gene: TRBJ2-3
D gene: TRBD2
clone size: NA
V gene: TRBV5-1

CDR3 protein: CATSSPSPYGQETQYF
CDR3 DNA: TGTGCCACCAGCAGTCCCTCCCCCTACGGACAAGAGACCCAGTACTTC
J gene: TRBJ2-5
D gene: NA
clone size: few
V gene: TRBV15

CDR3 protein: CASSPGGHTDTQYF
CDR3 DNA: TGTGCCAGCAGCCCCGGAGGGCACACAGATACGCAGTATTTT
J gene: TRBJ2-3
D gene: NA
clone size: NA
V gene: TRBV4-2

CDR3 protein: CASGAGDAYNEQFF
CDR3 DNA: TGTGCCAGCGGGGCGGGAGACGCCTACAATGAGCAGTTCTTC
J gene: TRBJ2-1
D gene: TRBD2
clone size: NA
V gene: TRBV2

CDR3 protein: CASSYSGLREQYF
CDR3 DNA: TGTGCCAGCAGTTACTCCGGTTTACGCGAGCAGTACTTC
J gene: TRBJ2-7
D gene: NA
clone size: NA
V gene: TRBV6-5

CDR3 protein: CSANGGLAGVGERGDTQYF
CDR3 DNA: TGCAGTGCTAATGGGGGACTAGCGGGAGTCGGGGAGCGCGGAGATACGCAGTATTTT
J gene: TRBJ2-3
D gene: TRBD2
clone size: NA
V gene: TRBV20-1

CDR3 protein: CASSLGDGELFF
CDR3 DNA: TGTGCCAGCAGCTTAGGGGACGGGGAGCTGTTTTTT
J gene: TRBJ2-2
D gene: NA
clone size: NA
V gene: TRBV7-3

CDR3 protein: CASSLVVLQETQYF
CDR3 DNA: TGTGCCAGCAGCTTAGTAGTTTTACAAGAGACCCAGTACTTC
J gene: TRBJ2-5
D gene: NA
clone size: few
V gene: TRBV7-2

CDR3 protein: CASSQDGKDSDEQYF
CDR3 DNA: TGCGCCAGCAGCCAAGATGGAAAGGACAGCGACGAGCAGTACTTC
J gene: TRBJ2-7
D gene: NA
clone size: NA
V gene: TRBV4-3

CDR3 protein: CASSLGFPSGYNEQFF
CDR3 DNA: TGTGCTAGCAGCCTCGGATTCCCTAGCGGGTACAATGAGCAGTTCTTC
J gene: TRBJ2-1
D gene: TRBD2
clone size: few
V gene: TRBV7-7

CDR3 protein: CSARGGLAGGYEQYF
CDR3 DNA: TGCAGTGCTAGAGGCGGACTAGCGGGCGGCTACGAGCAGTACTTC
J gene: TRBJ2-7
D gene: TRBD2
clone size: few
V gene: TRBV20-1

CDR3 protein: CASSPEARGNTDTQYF
CDR3 DNA: TGTGCCAGCAGCCCAGAGGCTAGGGGTAACACAGATACGCAGTATTTT
J gene: TRBJ2-3
D gene: NA
clone size: NA
V gene: TRBV3-1

CDR3 protein: CASSTSQKGSYNEQFF
CDR3 DNA: TGTGCCAGCAGCACATCACAAAAGGGCTCCTACAATGAGCAGTTCTTC
J gene: TRBJ2-1
D gene: NA
clone size: NA
V gene: TRBV7-6

CDR3 protein: CASSQQGANPYSEAFF
CDR3 DNA: TGTGCCAGCTCCCAACAGGGGGCGAACCCTTATAGTGAAGCTTTCTTT
J gene: TRBJ1-1
D gene: TRBD1
clone size: NA
V gene: TRBV18

CDR3 protein: CASSLEGTGANVLTF
CDR3 DNA: TGCGCCAGCAGCTTGGAAGGGACTGGGGCCAACGTCCTGACTTTC
J gene: TRBJ2-6
D gene: NA
clone size: many
V gene: TRBV5-1

CDR3 protein: CASSFLGRKISATYSNQPQHF
CDR3 DNA: TGCGCCAGCAGCTTTCTCGGACGGAAGATCAGCGCAACATATAGCAATCAGCCCCAGCATTTT
J gene: TRBJ1-5
D gene: NA
clone size: NA
V gene: TRBV5-1